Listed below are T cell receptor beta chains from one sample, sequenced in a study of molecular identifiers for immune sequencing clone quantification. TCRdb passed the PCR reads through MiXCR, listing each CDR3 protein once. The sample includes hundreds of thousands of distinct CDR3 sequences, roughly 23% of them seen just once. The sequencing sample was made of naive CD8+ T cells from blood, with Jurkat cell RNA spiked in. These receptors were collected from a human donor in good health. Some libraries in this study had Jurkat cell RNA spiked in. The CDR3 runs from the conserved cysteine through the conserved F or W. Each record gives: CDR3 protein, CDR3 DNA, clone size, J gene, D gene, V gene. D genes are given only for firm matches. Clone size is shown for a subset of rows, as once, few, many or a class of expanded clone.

CASSLVGGLPTNEKLFF | TGCGCCAGCAGCTTGGTAGGGGGTTTACCAACTAATGAAAAACTGTTTTTT | few | TRBJ1-4 | . | TRBV5-1
CASSQDLAGRLEQYF | TGCGCCAGCAGCCAAGACCTAGCGGGAAGACTAGAGCAGTACTTC | . | TRBJ2-7 | TRBD2 | TRBV4-1
CASSITGRGGGELFF | TGTGCCAGTAGTATTACAGGCAGGGGAGGCGGGGAGCTGTTTTTT | few | TRBJ2-2 | . | TRBV19
CAISEGLEPYEQYF | TGTGCCATCAGTGAGGGCCTCGAGCCCTACGAGCAGTACTTC | many | TRBJ2-7 | . | TRBV10-3
CASSQYAGGTTEAFF | TGCGCCAGCAGCCAATATGCAGGGGGCACGACTGAAGCTTTCTTT | . | TRBJ1-1 | TRBD1 | TRBV4-1
CASSSPMGGALDTQYF | TGTGCCAGCAGCTCCCCCATGGGGGGGGCCTTAGATACGCAGTATTTT | . | TRBJ2-3 | . | TRBV7-2
CASSRTRAGTDTQYF | TGTGCCAGCAGTCGTACTCGTGCGGGCACAGATACGCAGTATTTT | many | TRBJ2-3 | . | TRBV27
CASSQLPATSTAGELFF | TGCGCCAGCAGCCAACTCCCGGCCACTAGTACCGCCGGGGAGCTGTTTTTT | . | TRBJ2-2 | . | TRBV4-3
CASSLSGSYEQYF | TGTGCCAGCAGCTTATCCGGTTCCTACGAGCAGTACTTC | many | TRBJ2-7 | . | TRBV7-2
CASRPIGTGSNTGELFF | TGTGCCAGCAGACCAATTGGGACAGGGAGTAACACCGGGGAGCTGTTTTTT | . | TRBJ2-2 | TRBD1 | TRBV7-9
CASINSGGSTDTQYF | TGTGCCAGCATTAATAGCGGGGGCAGCACAGATACGCAGTATTTT | few | TRBJ2-3 | TRBD2 | TRBV27
CASTSDSSYEQYF | TGTGCCAGCACCTCGGACAGTTCCTACGAGCAGTACTTC | . | TRBJ2-7 | . | TRBV11-2
CATSISLATGDEQFF | TGTGCCACCAGCATCTCTCTAGCCACAGGGGATGAGCAGTTCTTC | many | TRBJ2-1 | TRBD1 | TRBV15
CASRYQPGPRGTLHF | TGTGCCAGCAGGTACCAGCCCGGGCCCCGGGGGACCCTCCACTTT | . | TRBJ1-6 | . | TRBV6-9